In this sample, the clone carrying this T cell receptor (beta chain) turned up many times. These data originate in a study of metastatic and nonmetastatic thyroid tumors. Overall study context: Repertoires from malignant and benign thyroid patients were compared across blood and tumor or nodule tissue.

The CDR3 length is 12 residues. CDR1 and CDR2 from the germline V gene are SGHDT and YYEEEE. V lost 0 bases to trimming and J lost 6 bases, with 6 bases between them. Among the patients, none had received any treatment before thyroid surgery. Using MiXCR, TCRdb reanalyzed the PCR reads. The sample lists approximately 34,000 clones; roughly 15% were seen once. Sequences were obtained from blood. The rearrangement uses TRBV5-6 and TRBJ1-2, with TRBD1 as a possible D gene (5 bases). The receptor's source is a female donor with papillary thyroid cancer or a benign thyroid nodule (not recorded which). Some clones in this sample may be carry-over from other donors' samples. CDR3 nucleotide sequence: TGTGCCAGCAGCTTGGGGGGCCATGGCTACACCTTC. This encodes CASSLGGHGYTF. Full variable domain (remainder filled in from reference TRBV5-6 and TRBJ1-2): DAGVTQSPTHLIKTRGQQVTLRCSPKSGHDTVSWYQQALGQGPQFIFQYYEEEERQRGNFPDRFSGHQFPNYSSELNVNALLLGDSALYLCASSLGGHGYTFGSGTRLTVV.